This T cell receptor (beta chain) was recorded in a study of long-term antiretroviral therapy in people with HIV. General study results and limits: Subsequent to ART, diversity was augmented yet persisted below that of transplant donor controls.

As for this clone: Its specificity is not known.

A v3.0 immunoSEQ assay was performed at survey level. TCRdb's copy holds only in-frame clones and misses some; the assay was immunoSEQ multiplex PCR. The table has 20,000 to 25,000 clones, 80% to 85% seen once; the top ten hold 8.8%. Trimming took 5 bases from V and 2 from J, leaving 10 bases between them. CDR3 size: 14 residues. Germline loops: CDR1 MNHEY, CDR2 SVGAGI. The sample consisted of unsorted PBMCs, taken 1.2 years after starting antiretroviral therapy. This clonotype was sampled from a woman aged 40-49 years with HIV. The gene calls are TRBV6-5 and TRBJ1-3; possible D gene TRBD1, 6 bases. The CDR3 region is CASSEQGTGNTIYF. The CDR3 DNA follows: TGTGCCAGCAGTGAACAGGGTACTGGAAACACCATATATTTT.